Listed below are T cell receptor beta chains from one sample, sequenced in a study of blood T cell repertoires in COVID-19. Method: immunoSEQ multiplex PCR; TCRdb's copy keeps in-frame clones and lacks some. The sample includes 48,000 or so clones, about 84% of them seen just once. Sequencing was carried out using peripheral blood. The receptors come from a woman aged 60-75 years with acute or convalescent COVID-19. CDR3s include the opening cysteine and the closing phenylalanine or tryptophan. The order of the fields is V gene, clone size, J gene, CDR3 length, D gene, CDR3 DNA, CDR3 protein. A D gene is named only where the DNA matches it firmly. For some rows the clone size is stated as once, few or many, or as a class when expanded; others skip it.

>TRBV7-2|.|TRBJ2-1|14|TRBD2
TGTGCCAGCAGCGTCGCTAGCGGGATATTTGAGCAGTTCTTC
CASSVASGIFEQFF
>TRBV24-1|.|TRBJ2-5|16|.
TGTGCCACCAGTGATCCTTCCGCTGGGTCAGCGGAGACCCAGTACTTC
CATSDPSAGSAETQYF
>TRBV9|.|TRBJ2-7|16|.
TGTGCCAGCAGCGTAGCTCCCCAGGGAACGACCCACGAGCAGTACTTC
CASSVAPQGTTHEQYF
>TRBV27|few|TRBJ2-2|16|TRBD1
TGTGCCAGCACTCCTTCGGGACAGGGATATACCGGGGAGCTGTTTTTT
CASTPSGQGYTGELFF
>TRBV6-5|.|TRBJ1-1|13|TRBD1
TGTGCCAGCAACCGGGACAGGGGCACTGAAGCTTTCTTT
CASNRDRGTEAFF
>TRBV9|.|TRBJ2-1|17|.
TGTGCCAGCAGCGTAGTCGGTGGGAGTGGGTCGGGCGATGAGCAGTTCTTC
CASSVVGGSGSGDEQFF
>TRBV6-6|once|TRBJ2-1|15|TRBD2
TGTGCCAGTTATAGCGGGGGGGCAACCTACAATGAGCAGTTCTTC
CASYSGGATYNEQFF
>TRBV5-3|.|TRBJ1-1|15|.
TGTGCCAGAAGCTTTCCTCGACCCCAGGGTGGTGAAGCTTTCTTT
CARSFPRPQGGEAFF
>TRBV7-9|.|TRBJ2-7|14|TRBD2
TGTGCCAGCAGCCCCCGGGAGGGACAATACGAGCAGTACTTC
CASSPREGQYEQYF
>TRBV7-8|.|TRBJ2-7|13|.
TGTGCCAGCAGCCTGAGAGGGGGCTACGAGCAGTACTTC
CASSLRGGYEQYF
>TRBV6-5|.|TRBJ2-3|15|TRBD2
TGTGCCAGCAGGGGAGCGGGAGGTCCGACAGATACGCAGTATTTT
CASRGAGGPTDTQYF